These 22 T cell receptor beta chains were sequenced from one sample in a study of T cells expressing NK-cell markers. TCRdb re-called the 5' RACE reads; every CDR3 protein appears as one record, without DNA. Listed are some 460,000 distinct CDR3 sequences; roughly 1.4% falls within the top ten. Sequencing was done on a sample of blood T cells: a sorted CD56 or NKG2C T cell subset, CD4+ or CD8+ T cells, or bulk PBMC T cells (not recorded which). The source is a woman in her forties or fifties in good health.

This chain uses TRBV28 with TRBJ2-7; TCRdb proposes TRBD1, but this gene call is untestable without DNA. Germline lookup yields CDR1 MDHEN and CDR2 SYDVKM. The CDR3 consists of 14 residues. Here the CDR3 reads CASRRQSNSYEQYF.

This chain connects TRBV5-1 to TRBJ1-5. The CDR3 runs 13 residues. Germline V lookup: CDR1 SGHRS, CDR2 YFSETQ. CDR3 sequence: CASPHWRYQPQHF. Full variable domain (remainder filled in from reference TRBV5-1 and TRBJ1-5): KAGVTQTPRYLIKTRGQQVTLSCSPISGHRSVSWYQQTPGQGLQFLFEYFSETQRNKGNFPGRFSGRQFSNSRSEMNVSTLELGDSALYLCASPHWRYQPQHFGDGTRLSIL.

The chain combines TRBV28 with TRBJ2-1; no DNA is available, so the TRBD2 call from TCRdb remains unchecked. This CDR3 is built from 14 residues. Germline assignment: CDR1 MDHEN and CDR2 SYDVKM. The CDR3 protein is CASSSTGRANEQFF. Drawing the rest from reference TRBV28 and TRBJ2-1, the complete variable domain is DVKVTQSSRYLVKRTGEKVFLECVQDMDHENMFWYRQDPGLGLRLIYFSYDVKMKEKGDIPEGYSVSREKKERFSLILESASTNQTSMYLCASSSTGRANEQFFGPGTRLTVL.

The chain couples TRBV10-3 to TRBJ2-1; TCRdb indicates TRBD2, and absent DNA this call remains unverified. The length of the CDR3 is 15 residues. Germline V gene sequence: CDR1 ENHRY, CDR2 SYGVKD. CDR3 sequence: CALAAGLAEINEQFF.

The chain couples TRBV3-1 to TRBJ2-1. This CDR3 comprises 14 residues. Germline CDR1 LGHDT, CDR2 YNNKEL (reference sequence). The chain's CDR3 is CASSQEATYNEQFF.

The chain carries TRBV20-1 and TRBJ2-1. The CDR3 spans 13 residues. Germline assignment: CDR1 DFQATT and CDR2 SNEGSKA (reference sequence). This chain's CDR3 is CSAHYQTLGEQFF.

The chain's CDR3 is CASSPRSTFQETQYF. This rearrangement joins TRBV3-1 to TRBJ2-5. There are 15 residues in the CDR3. Germline CDR1 LGHDT, CDR2 YNNKEL (reference sequence).

The chain is built from TRBV20-1 and TRBJ2-4. This CDR3 region has 12 residues. The germline V gene has CDR1 DFQATT and CDR2 SNEGSKA (reference sequence). The CDR3 here is CSARSDENIQYF.

The chain recombines TRBV15 with TRBJ2-2; no DNA is available, so the TRBD1 call from TCRdb remains unchecked. The CDR3 length is 15 residues. Germline V gene lookup returns CDR1 LNHNV and CDR2 YYDKDF (reference sequence). The CDR3 reads CATASGVGNTGELFF.

The rearrangement uses TRBV5-1 and TRBJ1-1. Looked up from germline, CDR1 is SGHRS and CDR2 is YFSETQ. This CDR3 region has 14 residues. The CDR3 sequence: CASSSRTAGSEAFF.

The CDR3 loop reads CASSLKAGGSTDTQYF. V gene TRBV7-3 combines with J gene TRBJ2-3; there is no DNA to check the TCRdb D call of TRBD2. The CDR3 is 16 residues long. Per the germline V gene, CDR1 is SGHTA and CDR2 is FQGTGA.

This sequence joins TRBV24-1 and TRBJ2-1; TCRdb's D call, TRBD1, is unchecked because there is no DNA. In germline, CDR1 is KGHDR, CDR2 SFDVKD. The CDR3 is 16 amino acids. CDR3 loop: CATSSNRDTSYNEQFF.

The chain joins TRBV5-1 to TRBJ1-6; TCRdb indicates TRBD1, and absent DNA this call remains unverified. CDR1 and CDR2 from the germline V gene are SGHRS and YFSETQ. The CDR3 consists of 15 residues. CDR3 sequence reads: CASSWGQASHSPLHF.

The genes are TRBV10-3 and TRBJ2-1; TCRdb lists TRBD1, though no DNA is available to test this call. This CDR3 is 16 amino acids long. Germline values: CDR1 ENHRY, CDR2 SYGVKD. The CDR3 spells CAIGKDEPGKINEQFF.

The gene calls are TRBV5-1 and TRBJ2-3; TCRdb names TRBD1, which stays unverified in the absence of DNA. The germline gives CDR1 SGHRS, CDR2 YFSETQ. CDR3 length: 14 amino acids. The CDR3: CASSRTGGSDTQYF.

This sequence joins TRBV10-2 and TRBJ1-2; TCRdb lists TRBD1, though no DNA is available to test this call. Per germline, CDR1 WSHSY and CDR2 SAAADI. The CDR3 covers 15 residues. The CDR3 spells CASSEPPGTGSGYTF.

This chain connects TRBV20-1 to TRBJ1-2. The germline V gene has CDR1 DFQATT and CDR2 SNEGSKA (reference sequence). CDR3 size: 11 residues. The chain's CDR3 is CSAEGTSGYTF.

V and J are TRBV7-9 and TRBJ2-5; TCRdb gives TRBD1 as the D gene, but with no DNA this cannot be confirmed. This CDR3 is 17 amino acids long. Germline V lookup: CDR1 SEHNR, CDR2 FQNEAQ (reference sequence). CDR3 in amino acids: CASSPSLRQGTLETQYF.

This chain uses TRBV12-3 or TRBV12-4 with TRBJ1-1. The CDR3 consists of 13 residues. The CDR3 is CASRGSGNTEAFF.

V gene TRBV30 combines with J gene TRBJ2-6. This CDR3 contains 13 residues. Germline V gene lookup returns CDR1 GTSNPN and CDR2 SVGIG (reference sequence). The CDR3 loop is CAWSGSGANVLTF. Using reference TRBV30 and TRBJ2-6 for the parts outside the CDR3, the full variable domain is SQTIHQWPATLVQPVGSPLSLECTVEGTSNPNLYWYRQAAGRGLQLLFYSVGIGQISSEVPQNLSASRPQDRQFILSSKKLLLSDSGFYLCAWSGSGANVLTFGAGSRLTVL.

The chain recombines TRBV12-3 or TRBV12-4 with TRBJ2-7; the D call from TCRdb, TRBD2, cannot be confirmed without DNA. The CDR3 is 14 residues long. The CDR3 here is CASKLGSRPYEQYF.

The genes are TRBV15 and TRBJ1-1. This CDR3 is built from 13 residues. Germline loops: CDR1 LNHNV, CDR2 YYDKDF (reference sequence). CDR3 loop: CATSRESSTEAFF.